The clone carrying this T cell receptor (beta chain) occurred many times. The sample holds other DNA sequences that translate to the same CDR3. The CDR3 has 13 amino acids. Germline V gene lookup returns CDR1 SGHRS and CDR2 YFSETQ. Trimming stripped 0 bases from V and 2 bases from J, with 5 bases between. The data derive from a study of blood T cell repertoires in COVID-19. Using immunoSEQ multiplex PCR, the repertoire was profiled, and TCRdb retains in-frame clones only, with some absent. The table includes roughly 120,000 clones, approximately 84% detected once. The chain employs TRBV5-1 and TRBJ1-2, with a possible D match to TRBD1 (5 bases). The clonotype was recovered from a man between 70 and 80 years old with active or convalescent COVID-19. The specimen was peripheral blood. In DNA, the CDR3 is TGCGCCAGCAGCTTGGCAGGGAACTATGGCTACACCTTC. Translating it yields CASSLAGNYGYTF.